The rows below give T cell receptor beta chains drawn from one sample of a study of CD8 T cells in ankylosing spondylitis. One entry per CDR3 protein, called by TCRdb with MiXCR from the 5' RACE reads. The sample has about 160,000 distinct CDR3 sequences, around 45% seen once; the top ten hold 13% to 15%. The sequencing input was synovial fluid, either unsorted or a sorted T cell fraction (not recorded which). The origin of the receptors is a male donor with ankylosing spondylitis. Each CDR3 is given with its conserved first and last residue.

TRBV27,TRBJ2-5,CASSPHRQEYQETQYF
TRBV11-1,TRBJ2-7,CASSLAHPGTGGQGLYEQYF
TRBV11-3,TRBJ2-1,CASSLDLSAYNEQFF
TRBV15,TRBJ2-1,CATSTAQGSYNEQFF
TRBV4-1,TRBJ2-5,CASSLSGSQETQYF
TRBV28,TRBJ1-4,CASRGLNQGFNEKLFF
TRBV9,TRBJ1-2,CASSLRGTYGYTF
TRBV5-1,TRBJ2-1,CASSLFRASTYNEQFF
TRBV12-3/TRBV12-4,TRBJ1-6,CATRRTENSPLHF
TRBV9,TRBJ1-6,CASNLDGTGNSPLHF
TRBV27,TRBJ2-1,CASSHGQVSYNEQFF
TRBV12-3/TRBV12-4,TRBJ1-1,CASSLHSWGNTEAFF
TRBV28,TRBJ2-2,CASSFFGREGHTGELFF
TRBV20-1,TRBJ2-1,CSARRPGLKGSYNEQFF
TRBV20-1,TRBJ1-1,CSARDGREYTEAFF
TRBV20-1,TRBJ2-1,CSASVNEQFF
TRBV12-3/TRBV12-4,TRBJ1-2,CASSLMWGPNYGYTF
TRBV20-1,TRBJ1-5,CSARDWIEGENQPQHF
TRBV21-1,TRBJ2-7,CASSMRGDHPYEQYF
TRBV6-5,TRBJ1-5,CASSYPWSNQPQHF
TRBV27,TRBJ1-1,CASSSLGGWNTEAFF
TRBV5-5,TRBJ2-3,CASSQFGDTQYF
TRBV19,TRBJ2-2,CASSIRGLAGVATGELFF
TRBV12-3/TRBV12-4,TRBJ1-1,CASSHDGAVTEAFF
TRBV12-3/TRBV12-4,TRBJ1-1,CASSLAWAQGRAFF
TRBV6-2/TRBV6-3,TRBJ2-1,CASSYSPPWREGPSYNEQFF
TRBV4-1,TRBJ2-2,CASSRLRGRTGELFF
TRBV12-3/TRBV12-4,TRBJ2-1,CASSLGTSFYNEQFF
TRBV12-3/TRBV12-4,TRBJ2-1,CASSFGHTYNEQFF
TRBV15,TRBJ2-3,CATSRDWAWTSGKLVPQYF
TRBV6-1,TRBJ1-3,CASSEGGQGLYSGNTIYF
TRBV2,TRBJ2-7,CASSPDGLVQYF
TRBV12-3/TRBV12-4,TRBJ1-1,CASSLTENTEAFF
TRBV3-1,TRBJ2-3,CATNSDRDSDTQYF
TRBV24-1,TRBJ2-7,CAPGSEQYF
TRBV27,TRBJ2-3,CASSPPPHDTQYF
TRBV28,TRBJ1-6,CASTDRLVFFSYNSPLHF
TRBV29-1,TRBJ2-7,CSIGQGAYEQYF
TRBV5-1,TRBJ2-1,CASSVHRGYEQFF
TRBV6-2/TRBV6-3,TRBJ1-5,CASSYLGVQPQHF
TRBV2,TRBJ1-2,CASSEARGSNYGYTF
TRBV11-2,TRBJ2-1,CASSLELAVYNEQFF
TRBV28,TRBJ2-7,CASSEGGIRSYEQYF
TRBV27,TRBJ2-1,CASSFARGAYNEQFF
TRBV7-2,TRBJ2-5,CASRRQGEETQYF